Presented here are 8 T cell receptor beta chains from one specimen sequenced in a study of blood T cell repertoires in COVID-19. Repertoires were generated with immunoSEQ multiplex PCR, while TCRdb's copy carries only in-frame clones and drops some. The sample has 130,000 to 150,000 clones, roughly 90% seen once; the top ten hold about 10%. The sequenced material came from peripheral blood. These TCRs come from a man aged 45 to 65 with active or convalescent COVID-19.

This clone was counted a single time. The gene calls are TRBV7-8 and TRBJ2-3; D might be TRBD2 (5 bases). This CDR3 has 15 amino acids. V lost 8 bases and J lost 0, with 15 bases in between. The germline V gene has CDR1 SGHVS and CDR2 FQNEAQ. The CDR3 region has the DNA TGTGCCAGCTCCCTCTGGCGGGCTAGCACAGATACGCAGTATTTT. Translating gives CASSLWRASTDTQYF.

As to this clone: This could be a read error, since a much larger clone is one nucleotide away. The V gene is TRBV6-6, the J gene TRBJ1-2, with 9 nucleotides matching TRBD1. The CDR3 covers 13 residues. V lost 6 bases, J lost 2 bases, and 1 base stayed unmatched. Germline-derived CDR1 and CDR2 are MNHNY and SVGAGI (reference sequence). The CDR3, as DNA: TGTGCCAGCAGGGACAGGGGAAACTATGGCTACACCTTC. This codes for CASRDRGNYGYTF.

This chain joins TRBV12-3 or TRBV12-4 and TRBJ2-7, with D perhaps matching TRBD1 (6 bases). V lost 7 bases to trimming and J lost 1 base, with 11 bases between them. The CDR3 spans 13 residues. The CDR3 spells CASTRDTSYEQYF. CDR3 nucleotide sequence: TGTGCCAGCACCCGGGACACTTCCTACGAGCAGTACTTC.

The chain carries TRBV28 and TRBJ1-2; D is uncertain. Germline loops: CDR1 MDHEN, CDR2 SYDVKM. The CDR3 covers 14 residues. Trimming left V 6 bases short and J 6 bases short, with 17 bases between. The CDR3: CASSRTPGIHGYTF. As DNA, the CDR3 is TGTGCCAGCAGCCGCACCCCGGGGATTCATGGCTACACCTTC.

The chain employs TRBV6-5 and TRBJ1-3, with 10 bases that match TRBD1. This CDR3 has 15 residues. Germline CDR1 and CDR2: MNHEY and SVGAGI. J lost 4 bases, V lost 6 bases, and 6 bases had no gene match. CDR3: CASRTDRGQGNTIYF. DNA for the CDR3: TGTGCCAGCAGAACCGACAGGGGGCAAGGAAACACCATATATTTT.

The V call is TRBV11-1, the J call TRBJ2-7; 10 nucleotides line up with TRBD2. The CDR3 extends over 14 amino acids. J was trimmed by 2 bases and V by 4 bases; bases with no gene match: 2. From germline, CDR1 is SGHAT and CDR2 FQDESV (reference sequence). DNA of the CDR3: TGTGCCAGCAGCTCCGGGACTAGCGCCTACGAGCAGTACTTC. It specifies CASSSGTSAYEQYF.

The chain links TRBV6-5 to TRBJ2-5; a possible D gene is TRBD1 (6 bases). The germline V gene encodes CDR1 MNHEY and CDR2 SVGAGI. The germline V and J ends were trimmed by 5 bases and 5 bases, with 15 bases remaining between them. The CDR3 sequence is 14 residues long. The CDR3 loop is CASSRQVAQETQYF. CDR3 DNA: TGTGCCAGCAGTAGACAGGTTGCGCAGGAGACCCAGTACTTC.

J is TRBJ2-5 and V is TRBV28; D call uncertain. The CDR3 is 13 residues long. CDR1 and CDR2 (germline): MDHEN, SYDVKM. Trimming left V 7 bases short and J 5 bases short, with 14 bases between. The DNA of the CDR3 is TGTGCCAGCACTCTTACCCCCGGGGAGACCCAGTACTTC. Protein sequence: CASTLTPGETQYF.